This TCR beta chain was documented in a study of cytomegalovirus exposure and HLA in healthy donors. Study results and limitations: What a later analysis reportedly showed was that an Asian-associated ancestry cluster had fewer N-insertions than the roughly 670-donor mean.

V lost 0 bases and J 4 bases, leaving 10 bases between the germline ends. Germline V gives CDR1 SGHKS, CDR2 YYEKEE (reference sequence). CDR3 length equals 15 residues. Researchers ran the PCR with 60 Vbeta and 13 Jbeta primers. TCRdb's copy holds only in-frame clones and misses some; the assay was immunoSEQ multiplex PCR. The table counts fewer than 95,000 clones; roughly 4.7% lies in the top ten. Points on this clone: The antigen is undetermined.

V usage is TRBV5-5 and J usage is TRBJ2-2; the D gene is possibly TRBD1 (5 bases). Sequencing used PBMCs. The receptor was isolated from a woman aged 40 to 50 in good health and CMV-seropositive. This CDR3 is CASSLVGVSTGELFF. Written as DNA, the CDR3 is TGTGCCAGCAGCTTGGTAGGGGTGAGCACCGGGGAGCTGTTTTTT.